This T cell receptor beta chain emerged from a study of T-cell reconstitution after alpha-beta-depleted transplantation in children. The germline CDR1 and CDR2 sequences are SEHNR and FQNEAQ (reference sequence). The CDR3 is 13 amino acids. Trimming left V 2 bases short and J 6 bases short, with 10 bases between. The library targeted TCRbeta and was prepared with unique molecular identifiers. TCRdb passed the PCR reads through MiXCR, listing each CDR3 protein once. The sample consists of 250,000 or so distinct CDR3 sequences, about 24% of them appearing once. This clonotype showed up just a few times.

This clonotype originated in a female patient between 2 and 10 years old who had a stem cell transplant for congenital amegakaryocytic thrombocytopenia, so the T cells may come from the graft donor. The input for sequencing was PBMCs, mostly from graft donor cells, taken 360 days after TCRalphabeta/CD19-depleted stem cell transplant. The chain uses TRBV7-9 and TRBJ1-1; no clear D. The CDR3 DNA reads TGTGCCAGCAGCTTAATCCCCGGCCCTGAAGCTTTCTTT. The encoded protein is CASSLIPGPEAFF.